The 21 T cell receptor beta chains presented below share a single source sample, sequenced in a study of blood T cells in healthy people across ages. Primed by a sample-barcoded 5' primer and a J-beta primer mix, a second PCR proceeded for about 7 to 12 cycles. In TCRdb, the 5' RACE reads were re-called with MiXCR into one record per CDR3 protein. The sample holds about a million distinct CDR3 sequences, 45% to 50% seen once. Sequenced: blood. These receptor sequences come from a man aged 30 to 39 in good health.

This rearrangement joins TRBV5-3 to TRBJ2-1; TRBD1 agrees at 7 bases. TRBV5-3 has ORF status, its function being uncertain. The V gene end was trimmed by 8 bases and the J gene end by 5 bases; junction bases not matched to a gene: 10. There are 14 residues in the CDR3. As DNA, the CDR3 is TGTGCCAGCGAAACCCGGGACAGCAACAATGAGCAGTTCTTC. Its protein is CASETRDSNNEQFF.

The chain links TRBV6-1 to TRBJ2-4; D ambiguous. The tail of the sequence fits TRBJ2-7 better, so the J call may be wrong. Looked up from germline, CDR1 is MNHNS and CDR2 is SASEGT. The CDR3 has 18 residues. The CDR3 loop reads CASSGRMVLAASSYEQYF. DNA of the CDR3: TGTGCCAGCAGTGGTCGAATGGTTTTGGCGGCAAGCTCCTACGAGCAGTACTTC.

A note on this clonotype: A much larger clone lies a single base off, so this may be a read error. This rearrangement joins TRBV11-3 to TRBJ2-3; maybe TRBD2 (6 bases). The CDR3 length is 15 residues. Germline lookup yields CDR1 SGHNT and CDR2 YENEEA. The CDR3, as DNA: TGTGCCAGCAGCTTGGCGGGGCAGGGCACAGGTACGCAGTATTTT. It encodes CASSLAGQGTGTQYF.

This clonotype was seen only a few times. DNA of the CDR3: TGCAGCGTGTGGGGGCCCATATCCGTAAATGAGCAGTTCTTC. This encodes CSVWGPISVNEQFF. This sequence joins TRBV29-1 and TRBJ2-1, with a weak D call TRBD1 (6 bases). The ends were cut back, 6 bases at V and 7 bases at J, with 19 bases in the middle. Germline V lookup: CDR1 SQVTM, CDR2 ANQGSEA. The CDR3 is 14 residues long.

The V call is TRBV3-1, the J call TRBJ2-3; weak D call: TRBD2 (6 bases). V was cut by 1 base and J by 0 bases, with 11 bases left in between. CDR3 length equals 16 residues. CDR1 and CDR2 from the germline V gene are LGHDT and YNNKEL (reference sequence). CDR3 sequence reads: CASSQVRTTSTDTQYF. The CDR3 DNA reads as TGTGCCAGCAGCCAAGTACGGACTACTAGCACAGATACGCAGTATTTT.

The J gene is TRBJ1-2, the V gene TRBV4-2; 9 nucleotides align to TRBD1. The length of the CDR3 is 15 residues. Germline CDR1 is LGHNA and CDR2 is YNFKEQ. Trimming cost V 4 bases and J 3 bases; bases outside gene matches: 6. The CDR3 DNA reads as TGTGCCAGCAGCCTTACAGGGGGCGCGGACTATGGCTACACCTTC. This gives the protein CASSLTGGADYGYTF.

This clonotype has a handful of counts. This chain connects TRBV6-2 or TRBV6-3 to TRBJ2-1; 12 nucleotides line up with TRBD1. V lost 9 bases to trimming and J lost 8 bases; unmatched junction nucleotides: 5. The CDR3 spans 13 residues. In germline, CDR1 is MNHEY, CDR2 SVGEGT. The DNA for the CDR3 is TGTGCCAGTCCGGGACAGGGGGCCCATGAGCAGTTCTTC. Translating gives CASPGQGAHEQFF.

This clonotype was found a few times. The chain links TRBV6-2 or TRBV6-3 to TRBJ2-1, with D tentatively TRBD1 or TRBD2 (5 bases each). The CDR3 covers 14 residues. CDR1 and CDR2 (germline): MNHEY, SVGEGT. V was trimmed by 6 bases and J by 6 bases, leaving 15 bases between them. The CDR3 reads CASSEGIGTNEQFF. Written as DNA, the CDR3 is TGTGCCAGCAGCGAGGGAATCGGGACCAATGAGCAGTTCTTC.

The rearrangement uses TRBV12-3 or TRBV12-4 and TRBJ2-1, with a weak D call TRBD1 (6 bases). V lost 5 bases to trimming and J lost 9 bases, with 14 bases between them. CDR3 length: 13 residues. This CDR3 reads CASSPQGRREQFF. In nucleotides, the CDR3 is TGTGCCAGCAGTCCCCAGGGGCGCCGTGAGCAGTTCTTC.

This clonotype appeared a few times. The chain employs TRBV4-1 and TRBJ1-1; D remains ambiguous. Germline V gene lookup returns CDR1 MGHRA and CDR2 YSYEKL. V was shortened by 4 bases and J by 5 bases, with 14 bases between the two germline ends. The CDR3 has 14 residues. Here the CDR3 reads CASSPFGELTEAFF. The CDR3 DNA is TGCGCCAGCAGCCCATTCGGGGAGCTAACTGAAGCTTTCTTT.

This clonotype came up a few times. This chain uses TRBV27 with TRBJ1-6; D remains ambiguous. The CDR3 consists of 14 residues. Trimming left V 6 bases short and J 3 bases short, with 9 bases between. Looked up from germline, CDR1 is MNHEY and CDR2 is SMNVEV (reference sequence). This chain's CDR3 is CASSSLVYNSPLHF. The CDR3, as DNA: TGTGCCAGCAGCTCCCTAGTCTATAATTCACCCCTCCACTTT.

This clonotype came up a few times. The rearrangement uses TRBV29-1 and TRBJ2-7; D might be TRBD1 or TRBD2, each matching 5 bases. The CDR3 length is 12 residues. V gave up 5 bases and J gave up 7 bases, with 15 bases separating them. Germline assignment: CDR1 SQVTM and CDR2 ANQGSEA. The CDR3 sequence: CSVLMGDREQYF. In nucleotides, the CDR3 is TGCAGCGTTTTGATGGGGGACCGGGAGCAGTACTTC.

This chain's CDR3 is CASSQSPASPQPQHF. CDR3 sequence (DNA): TGTGCCAGCAGCCAATCCCCAGCTTCTCCTCAGCCCCAGCATTTT. The rearrangement uses TRBV3-1 and TRBJ1-5, with D uncertain. Trimming cost V 2 bases and J 6 bases, with 14 bases left between them. The CDR3 totals 15 residues. Germline V gene lookup returns CDR1 LGHDT and CDR2 YNNKEL (reference sequence).

The chain's CDR3 is CASRDRDRVSTDTQYF. The CDR3 nucleotides are TGTGCCAGCAGAGACCGGGACAGGGTGAGCACAGATACGCAGTATTTT. The V and J genes are TRBV6-5 and TRBJ2-3, with 9 bases matching TRBD1. The CDR3 length is 16 residues. The germline gives CDR1 MNHEY, CDR2 SVGAGI. With V trimmed by 6 bases and J by 0 bases, 7 bases remained unmatched.

This clonotype has only a few counts. Germline and junction disagree at one end, which may indicate a read error. The chain links TRBV7-7 to TRBJ2-2, with a weak D call TRBD1 (5 bases). The CDR3 is made up of 14 amino acids. Germline CDR1 and CDR2: SSHAT and FNYEAQ (reference sequence). The CDR3 coding sequence is TGTGCTAGCAGGGCTACAGGGAACACCGGGGAGCTGTTTTTT. Translated: CASRATGNTGELFF.

The rearrangement links TRBV3-1 to TRBJ2-5; D remains ambiguous. With the DNA end fitting TRBJ2-7 better, the J assignment may be wrong. Germline loops: CDR1 LGHDT, CDR2 YNNKEL (reference sequence). This CDR3 is built from 15 residues. CDR3: CASSQELGRPYEQYF. CDR3 sequence (DNA): TGTGCCAGCAGCCAAGAGTTAGGTCGACCCTACGAGCAGTACTTC.

The chain employs TRBV20-1 and TRBJ2-4, with D possibly matching TRBD2 (5 bases). Between the trimmed V and J ends, which lost 1 base and 0 bases, there was a span of 13 bases. This CDR3 has 16 residues. Germline CDR1 DFQATT, CDR2 SNEGSKA (reference sequence). Written as DNA, the CDR3 is TGCAGTGCTAGAGTGGGAGAAAACCTAGCCAAAAACATTCAGTACTTC. Residues: CSARVGENLAKNIQYF.

This clonotype showed up just once. This sequence joins TRBV6-5 and TRBJ2-2; D is undetermined. Germline V gives CDR1 MNHEY, CDR2 SVGAGI. The CDR3 spans 14 residues. Deletions cut 6 bases from V and 0 bases from J, with 8 bases between. The CDR3 protein is CASRLDANTGELFF. As DNA, the CDR3 is TGTGCCAGCAGACTCGACGCGAACACCGGGGAGCTGTTTTTT.

Only a few counts were recorded for this clonotype. V gene TRBV20-1 combines with J gene TRBJ2-1; the match to TRBD1 covers 7 bases. The CDR3 has 15 amino acids. The germline CDR1 and CDR2 sequences are DFQATT and SNEGSKA (reference sequence). The ends lost 3 bases at V and 4 bases at J; junction bases unmatched: 9. CDR3 sequence (DNA): TGCAGTGCTAGGAACGACAGGGAAGGGTACAATGAGCAGTTCTTC. Protein product: CSARNDREGYNEQFF.

This clonotype was counted a few times. The chain combines TRBV6-5 with TRBJ2-7; no clear D gene. Germline lookup yields CDR1 MNHEY and CDR2 SVGAGI. Deletions cut 4 bases from V and 2 bases from J, with 12 bases between. The CDR3 is 14 amino acids. As DNA, the CDR3 is TGTGCCAGCAGTTCACGGCTAGGACCCTACGAGCAGTACTTC. It encodes CASSSRLGPYEQYF.

CDR3 sequence: CASSPTRQVWEQFF. Written as DNA, the CDR3 is TGTGCCAGCAGCCCCACCCGACAGGTTTGGGAGCAGTTCTTC. V and J are TRBV27 and TRBJ2-1, with D possibly TRBD1 on 6 matching bases. Trimming shortened V by 6 bases and J by 10 bases, and 19 bases separated the two germline ends. The CDR3 runs to 14 residues. CDR1 and CDR2 (germline): MNHEY, SMNVEV (reference sequence).